What follows is one T cell receptor (beta chain) and its context. Its cognate antigen has yet to be identified. The sample holds no much larger clone one base away, and base qualities are not on file. Amplification of TCR beta CDR3 regions was carried out from RNA transcripts. A first-round RT-PCR of the TCR CDR3 used the HTBI primer set with the Qiagen OneStep RT-PCR kit. The libraries were constructed in a second round of multiplex PCR and then size-selected and purified. Paired-end sequencing of the libraries was performed with 100 bp reads on an Illumina HiSeq2000. Per the source publication's procedure: SOAPnuke was used to process the raw data, throwing out any read that contained adapters or uncalled bases, had a mean Phred below 15, or lacked an exact constant-primer or identifier match. COPE v1.2.5 was used to merge high-quality paired reads, and clonotypes were defined as unique nucleotide sequences. MiTCR v1.1 was used to align clonotypes to the IMGT TRBV, TRBD and TRBJ reference segments. The analysis included only V-J combinations with a frequency above 0.0001, which together covered 99.2% of the repertoires. A TCS score was defined as the ratio between F50 (clonal expansion) and ExV (chaos), using BLOSUM62-based TCRdist between CDR3 peptides within each V-J. Welch's t-statistics and random forest reduced 500 to 550 V-J features to roughly 13, which were used in a naive Bayes classifier (R e1071). Using fastp at Q25 and MiXCR, TCRdb reprocessed the public reads and kept productive beta chains. Every entry covers one CDR3 protein and lists the most common genes and DNA from its rows. These V and J calls are TCRdb output, not the study's own analysis. For this sample the table gives 92,000 or so distinct CDR3 sequences, of which about 51% were detected only once. The biggest ten clones account for roughly 29% of the sample.

The source of the sample is a study of T cells in Graves' hyperthyroidism and ophthalmopathy (dated by TCRdb to 2018 to 2020). Describing the broader study: Peripheral blood was sampled at the time of initial diagnosis, prior to any treatment. TCR V-J signatures able to tell the groups apart were searched for in a discovery cohort of 100 patients, of whom 40 to 45 had Graves' ophthalmopathy and under 65 had stable Graves' hyperthyroidism. Prospective prediction of ophthalmopathy was tested in an independent validation cohort of 18 to 20 hyperthyroidism patients and 17 patients who later progressed to ophthalmopathy. For training and testing, the 100 or so patients in the discovery cohort were randomly divided in a 7:3 ratio. Thyroid tissue and blood T-cell repertoires from about 6 Graves' hyperthyroidism patients were also compared in the study. After blood sampling, hyperthyroidism patients were treated with methimazole at a starting dose of 30 mg daily, and ophthalmopathy patients were treated with high-dose intravenous methylprednisolone. TCR Vbeta CDR3 sequencing of 130 to 150 peripheral blood samples (under 45 ophthalmopathy, approximately 80 hyperthyroidism and approximately 17 progressor patients) is reported in the paper.

Findings and caveats that apply to the study as a whole: Sample size was not statistically predetermined, and blinding of investigators to group allocation was not performed. In validation, progression to ophthalmopathy was predicted by the model with around 71% sensitivity and roughly 76% specificity, a median of roughly 6.4 months before onset. Most expanded thyroid clonotypes (frequency above 0.001) were also detected in blood, a finding suggesting that blood repertoires may reflect thyroid immune responses. A 13 V-J signature model separated ophthalmopathy from stable hyperthyroidism, with approximately 86% sensitivity and roughly 84% specificity in cross-validation and 80%/75% in testing.

The CDR3 goes from the cysteine to the phenylalanine over 16 residues. The read is trimmed to its CDR3 DNA, 48 bases read in frame from base 1. Relative to germline, V is missing 1 base and J is missing 2 bases, with 3 bases of the junction outside any gene match. CDR1 and CDR2 were assigned from the germline V gene as SGHTA and FQGNSA. Graves' hyperthyroidism was defined as stable when no progression to ophthalmopathy occurred over 18 months of follow-up. The hyperthyroidism patients were between 18 and 65 years old and newly diagnosed, with a disease duration of less than 2 months. Any patient with an uncontrolled infection, another autoimmune disease, pregnancy or lactation was excluded. Diagnoses relied on clinical symptoms, serum thyroxine and TRAb, thyroid ultrasound and orbital computed tomography. Ficoll-Paque density gradient centrifugation was used to isolate PBMCs from about 10 ml of fresh peripheral blood. Total RNA was extracted using Trizol reagent, and RNA quality was assessed on an Agilent 2100 Bioanalyzer.

The chain is assembled from TRBV7-2 and TRBJ2-5; TRBD2 lines up with 11 middle nucleotides. This sequence was found in a woman between 40 and 55 years old with Graves' hyperthyroidism. The sequenced sample was blood. The bases read TGTGCCAGCAGCTTAGTTCTAGCGGGAGGACAAGAGACCCAGTACTTC. This codes for CASSLVLAGGQETQYF.